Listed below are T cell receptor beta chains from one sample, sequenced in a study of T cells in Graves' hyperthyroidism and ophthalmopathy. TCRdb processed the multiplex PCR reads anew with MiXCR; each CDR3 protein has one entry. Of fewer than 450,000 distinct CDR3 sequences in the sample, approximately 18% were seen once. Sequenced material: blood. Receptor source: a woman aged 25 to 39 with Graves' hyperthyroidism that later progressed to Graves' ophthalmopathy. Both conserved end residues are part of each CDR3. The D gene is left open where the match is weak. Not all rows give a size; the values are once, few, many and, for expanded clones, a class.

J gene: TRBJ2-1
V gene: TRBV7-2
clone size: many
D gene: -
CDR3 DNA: TGTGCCAGCAGCTTAGCGCCTAGAAGTGAGCAGTTCTTC
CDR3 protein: CASSLAPRSEQFF

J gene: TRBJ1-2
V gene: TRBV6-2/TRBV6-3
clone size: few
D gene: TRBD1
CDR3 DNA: TGTGCCAGCAGTTACGGACAGGACGGGCACTATGGCTACACCTTC
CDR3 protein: CASSYGQDGHYGYTF

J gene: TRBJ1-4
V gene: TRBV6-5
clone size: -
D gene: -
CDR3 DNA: TGTGCCAGCAGTTACTCCCAGACAGATGAAAAACTGTTTTTT
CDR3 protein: CASSYSQTDEKLFF

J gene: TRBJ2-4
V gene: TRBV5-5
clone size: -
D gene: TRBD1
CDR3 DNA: TGTGCCAGCAGTCAAGGACAGGGAAGCAACATTCAGTACTTC
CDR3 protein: CASSQGQGSNIQYF

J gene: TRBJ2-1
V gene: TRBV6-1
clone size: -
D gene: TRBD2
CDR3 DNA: TGTGCCAGCAGTACCCCGGGACTAGCGGGGGGGACTGAGCAGTTCTTC
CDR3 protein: CASSTPGLAGGTEQFF

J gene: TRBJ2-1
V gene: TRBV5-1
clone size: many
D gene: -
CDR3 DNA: TGCGCCAGCAGCCCCGCTTCCCATTCGAACGGGGACAATGAGCAGTTCTTC
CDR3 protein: CASSPASHSNGDNEQFF

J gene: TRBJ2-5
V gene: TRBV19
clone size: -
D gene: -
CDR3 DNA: TGTGCCAGCCAGATGAGGGAGACCCAGTACTTC
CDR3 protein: CASQMRETQYF

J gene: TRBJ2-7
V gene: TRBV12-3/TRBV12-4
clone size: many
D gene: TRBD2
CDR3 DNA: TGTGCCAGCACCCTCGAAGGGGCGGGAGGTTGGCGGGACGAGCAGTACTTC
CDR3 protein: CASTLEGAGGWRDEQYF

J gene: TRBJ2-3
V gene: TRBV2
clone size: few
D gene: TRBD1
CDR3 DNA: TGTGCCAGCCTGAGGGGGCCAAGGCGGCACACAGATACGCAGTATTTT
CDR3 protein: CASLRGPRRHTDTQYF

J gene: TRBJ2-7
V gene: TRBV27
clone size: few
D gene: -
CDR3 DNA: TGTGCCAGCAGCGGCTGGACAGAAGCATCCTACGAGCAGTACTTC
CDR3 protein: CASSGWTEASYEQYF

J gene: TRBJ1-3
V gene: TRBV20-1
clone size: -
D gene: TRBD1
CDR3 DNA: TGCAGTGCTAGAGATCGTCAGGGGGCTTCTGGAAACACCATATATTTT
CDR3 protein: CSARDRQGASGNTIYF

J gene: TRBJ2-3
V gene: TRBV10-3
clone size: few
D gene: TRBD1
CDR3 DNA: TGTGCCATCAGGGTCGGGGGACAGGGGCGGCCAGATACGCAGTATTTT
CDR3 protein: CAIRVGGQGRPDTQYF

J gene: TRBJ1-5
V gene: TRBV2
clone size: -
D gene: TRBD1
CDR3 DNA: TGTGCCAGCAGTGAAGGGACAGGATATAGCAATCAGCCCCAGCATTTT
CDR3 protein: CASSEGTGYSNQPQHF

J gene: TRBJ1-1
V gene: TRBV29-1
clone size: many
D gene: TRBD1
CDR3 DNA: TGCAGCGTTGCCGGGACAGTGGATATGAACACTGAAGCTTTCTTT
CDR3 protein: CSVAGTVDMNTEAFF

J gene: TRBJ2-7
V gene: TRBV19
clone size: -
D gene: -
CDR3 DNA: TGTGCCAGTAGTCCGTGGGGACTTGGAACCTACGAGCAGTACTTC
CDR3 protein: CASSPWGLGTYEQYF

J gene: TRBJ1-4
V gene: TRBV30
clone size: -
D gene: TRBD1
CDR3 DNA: TGTGCCTGGAGTCGGGGACAGCGGCGGGGCTTCGTCGACGCAACTAATGAAAAACTGTTTTTT
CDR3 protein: CAWSRGQRRGFVDATNEKLFF

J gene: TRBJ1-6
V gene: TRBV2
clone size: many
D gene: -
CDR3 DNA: TGTGCCAGCAGACAGGGAATCGGTTCACCCCTCCACTTT
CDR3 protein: CASRQGIGSPLHF

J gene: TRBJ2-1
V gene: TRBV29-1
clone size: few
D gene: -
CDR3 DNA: TGCAGCGGCAAAACAAATGCGCCTGAGCAGTTCTTC
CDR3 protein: CSGKTNAPEQFF

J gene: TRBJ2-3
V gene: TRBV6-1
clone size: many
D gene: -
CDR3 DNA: TGTGCCAGCAGTGAATCCGAACCGTGGCTTGTAAAGAGCACAGATACGCAGTATTTT
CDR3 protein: CASSESEPWLVKSTDTQYF

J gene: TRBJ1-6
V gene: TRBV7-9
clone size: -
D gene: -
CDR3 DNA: TGTGCCAGCAGCCCTCTAAACGTTTCACCCCTCCACTTT
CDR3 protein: CASSPLNVSPLHF

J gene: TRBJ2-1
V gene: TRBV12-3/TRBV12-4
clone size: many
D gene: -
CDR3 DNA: TGTGCCAGCAGTTTCACTCGAGCCGCTGAGCAGTTCTTC
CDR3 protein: CASSFTRAAEQFF

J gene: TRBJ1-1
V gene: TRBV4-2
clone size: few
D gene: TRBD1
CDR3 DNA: TGTGCCAGCAGCCGAGATGCGGGACAGCCCACCGGGGCTTTCTTT
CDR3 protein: CASSRDAGQPTGAFF

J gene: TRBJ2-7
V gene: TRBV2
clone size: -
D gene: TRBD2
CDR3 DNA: TGTGCCAGCAGAGGGTTCGGCGGGAGGGGCGAGCAGTACTTC
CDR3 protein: CASRGFGGRGEQYF

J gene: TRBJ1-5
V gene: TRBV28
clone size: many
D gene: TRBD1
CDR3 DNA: TGTGCCAGCAGTTTATTCGGACAGGGGATCTATAGCAATCAGCCCCAGCATTTT
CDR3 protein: CASSLFGQGIYSNQPQHF

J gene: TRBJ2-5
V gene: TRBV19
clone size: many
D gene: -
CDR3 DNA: TGTGCCACCCGAGCCCCTAGAGACCAAGAGACCCAGTACTTC
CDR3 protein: CATRAPRDQETQYF

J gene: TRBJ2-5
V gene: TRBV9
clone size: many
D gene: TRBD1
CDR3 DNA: TGTGCCAGCAGCATGACAGGGGGCAAGTTGGAGACCCAGTACTTC
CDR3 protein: CASSMTGGKLETQYF

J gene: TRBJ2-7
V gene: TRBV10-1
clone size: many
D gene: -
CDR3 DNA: TGCGCCAGCAGTGAAGGGAGAGGGATTTACGAGCAGTACTTC
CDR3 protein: CASSEGRGIYEQYF

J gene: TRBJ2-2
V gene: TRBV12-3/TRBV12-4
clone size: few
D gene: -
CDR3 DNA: TGTGCCAGCAGCCCCATGGCCGGGGAGCTGTTTTTT
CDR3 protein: CASSPMAGELFF

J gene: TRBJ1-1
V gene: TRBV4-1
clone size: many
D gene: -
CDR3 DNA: TGCGCCAGCAGCCAGAAGAACACTGAAGCTTTCTTT
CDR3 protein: CASSQKNTEAFF